Ten or more counts support the clone carrying this T cell receptor beta chain. TCRdb re-called the RT-PCR reads through MiXCR, storing one row per CDR3 protein. The profile covers about 700,000 distinct CDR3 sequences, with approximately 15% appearing a single time and 3.6% taken by the ten largest. The CDR3 totals 11 residues. CDR1 and CDR2 (germline): SQVTM, ANQGSEA. The trim removed 5 bases at V and 8 bases at J, leaving 4 bases unmatched. This receptor was obtained from a female donor in good health, serving as a healthy control. Sequenced input: memory CD4+ T cells from blood. The chain couples TRBV29-1 to TRBJ1-1, with 8 bases identical to TRBD1. The CDR3 sequence: CSVLTGAEAFF. The CDR3 bases are TGCAGCGTTCTGACAGGGGCAGAAGCTTTCTTT.